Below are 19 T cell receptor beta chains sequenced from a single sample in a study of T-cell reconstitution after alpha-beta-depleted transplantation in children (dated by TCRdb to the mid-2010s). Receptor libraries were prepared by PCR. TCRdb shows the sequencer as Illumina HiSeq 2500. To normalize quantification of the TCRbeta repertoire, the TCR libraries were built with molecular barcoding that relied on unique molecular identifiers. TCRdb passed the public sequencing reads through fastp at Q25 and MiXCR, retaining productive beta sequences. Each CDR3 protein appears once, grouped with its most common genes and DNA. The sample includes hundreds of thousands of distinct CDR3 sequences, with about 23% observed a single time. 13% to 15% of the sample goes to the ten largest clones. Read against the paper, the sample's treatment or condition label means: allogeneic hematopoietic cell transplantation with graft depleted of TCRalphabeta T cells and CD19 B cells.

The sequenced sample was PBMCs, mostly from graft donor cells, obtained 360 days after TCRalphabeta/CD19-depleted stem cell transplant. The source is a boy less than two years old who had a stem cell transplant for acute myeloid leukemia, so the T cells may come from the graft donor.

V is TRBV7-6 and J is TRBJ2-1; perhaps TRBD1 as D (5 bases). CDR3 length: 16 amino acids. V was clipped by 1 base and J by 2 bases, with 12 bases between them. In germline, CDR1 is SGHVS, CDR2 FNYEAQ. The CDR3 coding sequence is TGTGCCAGCAGCTTAGAGATTTCAGGGACCTACAATGAGCAGTTCTTC. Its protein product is CASSLEISGTYNEQFF.

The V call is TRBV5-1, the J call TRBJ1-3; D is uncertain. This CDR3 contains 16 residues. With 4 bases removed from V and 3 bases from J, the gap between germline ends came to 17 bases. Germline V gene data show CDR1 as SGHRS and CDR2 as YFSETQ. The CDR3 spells CASSPEVRRDGNTIYF. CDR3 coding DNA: TGCGCCAGCAGCCCCGAAGTACGTCGGGATGGAAACACCATATATTTT.

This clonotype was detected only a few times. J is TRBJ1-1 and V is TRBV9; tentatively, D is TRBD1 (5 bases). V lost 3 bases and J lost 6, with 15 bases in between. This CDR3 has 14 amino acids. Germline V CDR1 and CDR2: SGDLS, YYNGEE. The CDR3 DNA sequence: TGTGCCAGCAGCGGTCGCTACGCGGGGGCTGAAGCTTTCTTT. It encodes CASSGRYAGAEAFF.

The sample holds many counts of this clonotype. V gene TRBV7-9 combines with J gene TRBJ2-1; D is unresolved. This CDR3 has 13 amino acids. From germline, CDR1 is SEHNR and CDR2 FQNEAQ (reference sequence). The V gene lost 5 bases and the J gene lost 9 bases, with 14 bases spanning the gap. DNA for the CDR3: TGTGCCAGCAGCCCTCCCTCGCGGTCTGAGCAGTTCTTC. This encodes CASSPPSRSEQFF.

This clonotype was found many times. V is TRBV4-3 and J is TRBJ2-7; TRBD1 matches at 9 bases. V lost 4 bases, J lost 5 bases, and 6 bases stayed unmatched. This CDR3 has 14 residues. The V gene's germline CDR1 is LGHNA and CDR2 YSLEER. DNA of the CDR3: TGCGCCAGCAGCCTACGGACAGGGGTCCACGAGCAGTACTTC. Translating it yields CASSLRTGVHEQYF.

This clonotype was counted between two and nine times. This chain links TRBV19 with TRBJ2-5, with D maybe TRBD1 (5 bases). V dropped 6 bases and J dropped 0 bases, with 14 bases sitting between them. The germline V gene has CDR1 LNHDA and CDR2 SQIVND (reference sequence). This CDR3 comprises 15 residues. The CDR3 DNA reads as TGTGCCAGTAGCAGCCTATTGGACAACCAAGAGACCCAGTACTTC. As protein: CASSSLLDNQETQYF. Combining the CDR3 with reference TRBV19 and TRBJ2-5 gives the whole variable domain DGGITQSPKYLFRKEGQNVTLSCEQNLNHDAMYWYRQDPGQGLRLIYYSQIVNDFQKGDIAEGYSVSREKKESFPLTVTSAQKNPTAFYLCASSSLLDNQETQYFGPGTRLLVL.

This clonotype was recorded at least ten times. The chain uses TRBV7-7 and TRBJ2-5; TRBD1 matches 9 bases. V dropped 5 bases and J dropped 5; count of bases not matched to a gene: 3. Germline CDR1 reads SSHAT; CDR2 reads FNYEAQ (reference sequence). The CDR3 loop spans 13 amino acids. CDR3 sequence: CASSEDRGETQYF. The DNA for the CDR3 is TGTGCCAGCAGCGAGGACAGGGGCGAGACCCAGTACTTC.

The CDR3 region has the DNA TGTGCCAGCAGCTACCTGAGGGAGGAGGCCGGGGAGCTGTTTTTT. This codes for CASSYLREEAGELFF. V usage is TRBV11-2 and J usage is TRBJ2-2, with D possibly TRBD2 on 6 matching bases. Trimming left V 4 bases short and J 6 bases short, with 15 bases between. CDR3 length equals 15 residues. CDR1 is SGHAT, CDR2 FQNNGV, per germline.

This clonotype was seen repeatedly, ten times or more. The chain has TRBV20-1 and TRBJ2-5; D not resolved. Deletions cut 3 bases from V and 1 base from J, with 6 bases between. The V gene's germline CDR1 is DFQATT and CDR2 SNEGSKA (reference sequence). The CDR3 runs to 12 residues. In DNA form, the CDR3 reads TGCAGTGCTAGTGGAAGCCAAGAGACCCAGTACTTC. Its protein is CSASGSQETQYF.

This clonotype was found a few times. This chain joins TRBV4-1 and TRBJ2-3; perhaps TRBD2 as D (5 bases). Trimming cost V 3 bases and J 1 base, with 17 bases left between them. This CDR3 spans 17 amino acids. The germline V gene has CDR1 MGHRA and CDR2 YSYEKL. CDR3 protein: CASSQADYPRGTDTQYF. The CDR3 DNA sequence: TGCGCCAGCAGCCAGGCTGACTATCCCCGGGGCACAGATACGCAGTATTTT.

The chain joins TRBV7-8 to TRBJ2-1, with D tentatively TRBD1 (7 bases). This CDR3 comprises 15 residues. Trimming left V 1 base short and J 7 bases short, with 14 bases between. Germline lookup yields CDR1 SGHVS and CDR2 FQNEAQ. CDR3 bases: TGTGCCAGCAGCTTAGGGCGGGACAGCGATAATGAGCAGTTCTTC. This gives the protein CASSLGRDSDNEQFF. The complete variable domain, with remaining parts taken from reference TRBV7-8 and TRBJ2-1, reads GAGVSQSPRYKVAKRGQDVALRCDPISGHVSLFWYQQALGQGPEFLTYFQNEAQLDKSGLPSDRFFAERPEGSVSTLKIQRTQQEDSAVYLCASSLGRDSDNEQFFGPGTRLTVL.

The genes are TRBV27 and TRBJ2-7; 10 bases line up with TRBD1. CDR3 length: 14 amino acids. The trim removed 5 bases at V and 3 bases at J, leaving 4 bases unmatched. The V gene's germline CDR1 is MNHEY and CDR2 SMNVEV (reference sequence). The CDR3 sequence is CASSHRDRGYEQYF. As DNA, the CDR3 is TGTGCCAGCAGTCACCGGGACAGGGGCTACGAGCAGTACTTC.

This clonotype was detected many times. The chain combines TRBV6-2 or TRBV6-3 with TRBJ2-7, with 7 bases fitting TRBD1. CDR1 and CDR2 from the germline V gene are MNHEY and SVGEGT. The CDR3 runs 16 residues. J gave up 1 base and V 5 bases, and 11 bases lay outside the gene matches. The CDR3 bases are TGTGCCAGCAGTACCTACAGGGGCGGACGATCCTACGAGCAGTACTTC. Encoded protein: CASSTYRGGRSYEQYF.

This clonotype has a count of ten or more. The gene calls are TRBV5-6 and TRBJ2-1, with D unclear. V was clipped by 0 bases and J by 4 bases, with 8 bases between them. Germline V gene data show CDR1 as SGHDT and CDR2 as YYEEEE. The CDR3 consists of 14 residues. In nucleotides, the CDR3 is TGTGCCAGCAGCTTGGCTCTGGGTTACAATGAGCAGTTCTTC. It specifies CASSLALGYNEQFF. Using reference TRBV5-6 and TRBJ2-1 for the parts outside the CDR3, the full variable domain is DAGVTQSPTHLIKTRGQQVTLRCSPKSGHDTVSWYQQALGQGPQFIFQYYEEEERQRGNFPDRFSGHQFPNYSSELNVNALLLGDSALYLCASSLALGYNEQFFGPGTRLTVL.

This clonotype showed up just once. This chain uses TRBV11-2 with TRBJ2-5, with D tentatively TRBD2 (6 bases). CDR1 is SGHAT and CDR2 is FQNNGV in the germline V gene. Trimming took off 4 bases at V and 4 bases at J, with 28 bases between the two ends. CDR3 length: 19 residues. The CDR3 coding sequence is TGTGCCAGCAGCTACCCCCGACTAGTCGGTCGGGCCCTCTCAGAGACCCAGTACTTC. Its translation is CASSYPRLVGRALSETQYF.

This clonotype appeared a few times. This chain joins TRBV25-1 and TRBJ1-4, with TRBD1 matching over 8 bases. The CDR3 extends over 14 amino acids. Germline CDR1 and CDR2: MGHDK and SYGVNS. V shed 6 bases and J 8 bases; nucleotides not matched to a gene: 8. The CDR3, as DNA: TGTGCCAGCAGACCGGACAGGGACGGCGAAAAACTGTTTTTT. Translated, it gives CASRPDRDGEKLFF.

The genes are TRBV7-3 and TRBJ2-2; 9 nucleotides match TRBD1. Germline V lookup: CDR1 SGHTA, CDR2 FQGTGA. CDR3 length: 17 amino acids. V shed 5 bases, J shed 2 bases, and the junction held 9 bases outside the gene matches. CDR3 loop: CASSPRDRVKNTGELFF. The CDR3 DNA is TGTGCCAGCAGCCCACGGGACAGGGTGAAAAACACCGGGGAGCTGTTTTTT.

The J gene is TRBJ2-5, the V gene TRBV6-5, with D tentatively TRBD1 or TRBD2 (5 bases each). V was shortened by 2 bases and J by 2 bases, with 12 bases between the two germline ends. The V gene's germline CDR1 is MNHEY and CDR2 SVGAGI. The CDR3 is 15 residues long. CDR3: CASSYEGTDQETQYF. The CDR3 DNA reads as TGTGCCAGCAGTTACGAAGGGACGGATCAAGAGACCCAGTACTTC.

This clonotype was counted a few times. CDR3 protein: CASGTAGYQETQYF. The CDR3 DNA sequence: TGTGCCAGTGGGACAGCCGGGTACCAAGAGACCCAGTACTTC. V and J are TRBV10-3 and TRBJ2-5; 7 positions agree with TRBD1. The CDR3 sequence is 14 residues long. Germline-derived CDR1 and CDR2 are ENHRY and SYGVKD. Trimming took 10 bases from V and 0 from J; bases not matched to a gene: 8.